This entry describes one TCR beta chain. The antigen is undetermined. CDR3 length: 12 residues. Unmatched junction bases numbered 6, after V lost 5 bases and J lost 11 bases. Germline V gives CDR1 MDHEN, CDR2 SYDVKM. This record belongs to a study of glioma-infiltrating T cells after dendritic cell vaccination. For the study at large: Autologous tumor lysate-pulsed dendritic cell vaccination was given between the early 2000s and the early 2010s.

Selection required adequate fresh-frozen tumor tissue plus more than two years' survival data. PBMC were collected before vaccination, two weeks after the third vaccination, and at progression. Measured with immunoSEQ multiplex PCR; TCRdb has only the in-frame clones, and not every one. The sample has 90,000 to 100,000 clones, 79% seen once. Overall study findings and caveats: The cohort had few patients with full blood and tumor sets.

Here the sequenced sample was blood, taken before dendritic cell vaccination. The V gene is TRBV28, the J gene TRBJ1-2; TRBD1 agrees at 9 bases. This sequence originates from a human donor with glioblastoma. The CDR3 DNA reads TGTGCCAGCAGTACCCTAGACAGGGGGTACACCTTC. This translates into CASSTLDRGYTF.